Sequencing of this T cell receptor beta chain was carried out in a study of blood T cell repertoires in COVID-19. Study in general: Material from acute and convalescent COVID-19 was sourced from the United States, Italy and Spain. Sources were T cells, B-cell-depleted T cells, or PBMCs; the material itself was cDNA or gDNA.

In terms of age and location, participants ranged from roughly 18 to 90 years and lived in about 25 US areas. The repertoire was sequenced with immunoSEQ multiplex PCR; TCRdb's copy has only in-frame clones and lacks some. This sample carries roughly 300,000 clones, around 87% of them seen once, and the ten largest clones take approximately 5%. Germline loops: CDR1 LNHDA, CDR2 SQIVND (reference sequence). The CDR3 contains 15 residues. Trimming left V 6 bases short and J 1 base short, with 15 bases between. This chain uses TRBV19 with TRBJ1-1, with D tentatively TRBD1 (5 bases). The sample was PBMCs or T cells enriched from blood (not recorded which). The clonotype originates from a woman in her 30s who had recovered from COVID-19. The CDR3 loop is CASSPGGGRNTEAFF. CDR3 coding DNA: TGTGCCAGTAGCCCTGGGGGAGGTCGGAACACTGAAGCTTTCTTT.